Listed here are 21 T cell receptor beta chains from one sample, sequenced in a study of T-cell reconstitution after alpha-beta-depleted transplantation in children. Unique molecular identifiers were used in preparing the TCRbeta library. TCRdb re-analysed the PCR reads in MiXCR, keeping a single row per CDR3 protein. Among 150,000 to 200,000 distinct CDR3 sequences listed, less than 8% were seen once. This material consisted of PBMCs from the stem cell graft donor, taken from the stem cell graft. Every receptor here comes from a human donor who donated a stem cell graft to a child with Wiskott-Aldrich syndrome.

This clonotype was observed a few times. The chain uses TRBV18 and TRBJ2-1; 12 bases line up with TRBD2. Trimming took 6 bases from V and 7 from J; bases not matched to a gene: 7. The CDR3 contains 15 residues. Germline V gene data show CDR1 as KGHSH and CDR2 as LQKENI. CDR3 sequence: CASSLAGGLRNEQFF. The CDR3 DNA sequence: TGTGCCAGCTCTCTAGCGGGGGGGCTTCGGAATGAGCAGTTCTTC. The full variable domain, in which reference TRBV18 and TRBJ2-1 provide the parts outside the CDR3, is NAGVMQNPRHLVRRRGQEARLRCSPMKGHSHVYWYRQLPEEGLKFMVYLQKENIIDESGMPKERFSAEFPKEGPSILRIQQVVRGDSAAYFCASSLAGGLRNEQFFGPGTRLTVL.

This clonotype has just a few counts. The chain carries TRBV5-1 and TRBJ1-1; 7 nucleotides align to TRBD1. The CDR3 runs to 18 residues. Germline assignment: CDR1 SGHRS and CDR2 YFSETQ. Trimming cost V 4 bases and J 1 base; bases outside gene matches: 16. CDR3 loop: CASSARGDSNIPNTEAFF. In DNA form, the CDR3 reads TGCGCCAGCAGCGCCCGGGGGGACAGCAATATTCCGAACACTGAAGCTTTCTTT.

This clonotype has ten or more counts. V and J are TRBV20-1 and TRBJ1-5; D is unresolved. Between the trimmed V and J ends, which lost 3 bases and 0 bases, there was a span of 27 bases. The CDR3 runs 20 residues. Germline V CDR1 and CDR2: DFQATT, SNEGSKA (reference sequence). In nucleotides, the CDR3 is TGCAGTGCTAGGGAGGCAGCAAGAATACCAGTCCGCTATAGCAATCAGCCCCAGCATTTT. Protein sequence: CSAREAARIPVRYSNQPQHF.

The table lists this clonotype with many counts. The chain recombines TRBV27 with TRBJ1-5, with a weak D call TRBD1 (5 bases). V was pared by 4 bases and J by 15 bases, with 22 bases between. This CDR3 has 14 amino acids. Germline V CDR1 and CDR2: MNHEY, SMNVEV (reference sequence). The CDR3 DNA sequence: TGTGCCAGCAGTTGCTTAAATGGGGGGGTTAAGGGGCATTTT. It translates to CASSCLNGGVKGHF.

This clonotype was counted ten times or more. The V call is TRBV3-1, the J call TRBJ2-5, with a tentative D call TRBD2 (5 bases). With 4 bases removed from V and 1 base from J, the gap between germline ends came to 19 bases. Germline CDR1 reads LGHDT; CDR2 reads YNNKEL (reference sequence). The CDR3 sequence is 17 residues long. This CDR3 is CASSRKVAAGVQETQYF. CDR3 nucleotides: TGTGCCAGCAGCCGCAAGGTGGCGGCGGGTGTCCAAGAGACCCAGTACTTC.

This clonotype was seen ten or more times. This chain links TRBV20-1 with TRBJ2-7; the D is unclear. This CDR3 is 11 amino acids long. CDR1 DFQATT and CDR2 SNEGSKA come from the germline V gene (reference sequence). The V end lost 0 bases, the J end lost 11 bases, and 11 bases lay between the germline ends. CDR3 DNA sequence: TGCAGTGCTAGAGAGGTATCGATGGAGTACTTC. Amino acid sequence: CSAREVSMEYF.

This clonotype was counted ten times or more. CDR3 nucleotides: TGTGCCAGCAGTCCCAGGGGGGGACTGACGGGTGGTCAAGGAGCTTTCTTT. The encoded protein is CASSPRGGLTGGQGAFF. The rearrangement uses TRBV27 and TRBJ1-1; 7 bases are shared with TRBD1. The CDR3 is 17 amino acids. Germline CDR1 and CDR2: MNHEY and SMNVEV (reference sequence). Trimming at V came to 5 bases and at J to 10 bases, leaving 22 bases not matched to a gene.

A note on this clonotype: A much larger clone differs by one base, so this may be a read error. The chain employs TRBV9 and TRBJ2-5; 8 nucleotides line up with TRBD1. Germline V CDR1 and CDR2: SGDLS, YYNGEE. This CDR3 region has 15 residues. Trimming cost V 0 bases and J 7 bases; bases outside gene matches: 8. CDR3 DNA: TGTGCCAGCAGCGTAGAGCCCGGACAGGGTGGGACCCAGTACTTC. Encoded protein: CASSVEPGQGGTQYF.

This clonotype was seen at least ten times. The rearrangement links TRBV28 to TRBJ1-4; D might be TRBD1 (6 bases). V lost 3 bases and J lost 6, with 8 bases in between. Per the germline V gene, CDR1 is MDHEN and CDR2 is SYDVKM. This CDR3 is built from 13 residues. CDR3 in DNA: TGTGCCAGCAGTTTGGGGGGCGATGAAAAACTGTTTTTT. This codes for CASSLGGDEKLFF.

This clonotype has at least ten counts. The chain carries TRBV12-3 or TRBV12-4 and TRBJ1-1; 8 positions match TRBD1. Trimming removed 6 bases from V and 4 bases from J; junction bases left unmatched: 10. This CDR3 is 15 amino acids long. This chain's CDR3 is CASSRWDRRGTEAFF. In DNA, the CDR3 is TGTGCCAGCAGCCGATGGGACAGGCGGGGCACTGAAGCTTTCTTT.

This clonotype was detected ten times or more. This chain connects TRBV5-5 to TRBJ2-5; D is ambiguous. Trimming shortened V by 0 bases and J by 5 bases, and 8 bases separated the two germline ends. CDR1 and CDR2 (germline): SGHKS, YYEKEE (reference sequence). This CDR3 contains 13 residues. CDR3 sequence reads: CASSLESTETQYF. As DNA, the CDR3 is TGTGCCAGCAGCTTGGAATCGACGGAGACCCAGTACTTC.

The chain has TRBV11-1 and TRBJ1-3, with D uncertain. This CDR3 is 15 amino acids long. Per the germline V gene, CDR1 is SGHAT and CDR2 is FQDESV (reference sequence). Trimming removed 0 bases from V and 4 bases from J, with 10 bases in between. The CDR3 DNA reads as TGTGCCAGCAGCTTAGCGGGCGATGGAGGAAACACCATATATTTT. Translation: CASSLAGDGGNTIYF.

This clonotype occurred many times. The J gene is TRBJ2-1, the V gene TRBV30, with a possible D match to TRBD2 (5 bases). CDR3 length: 13 residues. V lost 4 bases and J lost 4, with 11 bases in between. Germline lookup yields CDR1 GTSNPN and CDR2 SVGIG (reference sequence). This CDR3 reads CAWTRRGYNEQFF. CDR3 bases: TGTGCCTGGACCCGCCGAGGGTACAATGAGCAGTTCTTC. Based on the CDR3 plus reference TRBV30 and TRBJ2-1, the full variable domain is SQTIHQWPATLVQPVGSPLSLECTVEGTSNPNLYWYRQAAGRGLQLLFYSVGIGQISSEVPQNLSASRPQDRQFILSSKKLLLSDSGFYLCAWTRRGYNEQFFGPGTRLTVL.

This clonotype has a count of ten or more. The V and J genes are TRBV4-1 and TRBJ1-2, with D tentatively TRBD1 (5 bases). V was pared by 1 base and J by 5 bases, with 11 bases between. Germline CDR1 reads MGHRA; CDR2 reads YSYEKL. This CDR3 has 14 residues. The CDR3 DNA reads TGCGCCAGCAGCCAAGGGGGGGGACTTTATGGCTACACCTTC. Translated, it gives CASSQGGGLYGYTF.

This clonotype was detected many times. This chain links TRBV12-3 or TRBV12-4 with TRBJ2-7; a weak D match, TRBD1 (6 bases). Trimming pared 6 bases from V and 0 bases from J, leaving 15 bases between. The CDR3 is made up of 15 amino acids. The CDR3 DNA is TGTGCCAGCAGACAACAGGGACCCCCCTCCTACGAGCAGTACTTC. Residues: CASRQQGPPSYEQYF.

This clonotype was recorded at least ten times. The V gene is TRBV25-1, the J gene TRBJ2-1; 9 nucleotides line up with TRBD1. Looked up from germline, CDR1 is MGHDK and CDR2 is SYGVNS. V shed 7 bases and J 5 bases; nucleotides not matched to a gene: 9. The CDR3 is 15 amino acids. This CDR3 reads CASTPDRGLDNEQFF. The CDR3, as DNA: TGTGCCAGCACCCCGGACAGGGGACTGGACAATGAGCAGTTCTTC.

This clonotype was counted at least ten times. V and J are TRBV28 and TRBJ2-7, with 8 bases fitting TRBD1. The length of the CDR3 is 16 residues. V lost 4 bases and J lost 3; bases outside the gene matches: 11. Germline V gene sequence: CDR1 MDHEN, CDR2 SYDVKM. The CDR3 DNA follows: TGTGCCAGCAGTTCCCCGGTTAGGACAGGGTACTACGAGCAGTACTTC. Translation gives CASSSPVRTGYYEQYF.

This clonotype was observed at least ten times. This sequence joins TRBV10-3 and TRBJ2-1; TRBD2 agrees at 8 bases. Germline V CDR1 and CDR2: ENHRY, SYGVKD. With V trimmed by 10 bases and J by 7 bases, 12 bases remained unmatched. This CDR3 has 14 residues. DNA for the CDR3: TGTGCCACCAACGGGAGGGCTCACGAGAATGAGCAGTTCTTC. Its protein product is CATNGRAHENEQFF.

This clonotype was detected only a few times. The V gene is TRBV4-3, the J gene TRBJ1-2; TRBD1 is a possible D gene (6 bases). The germline CDR1 and CDR2 sequences are LGHNA and YSLEER. The CDR3 sequence is 15 residues long. Trimming removed 0 bases from V and 2 bases from J, with 10 bases in between. The DNA for the CDR3 is TGCGCCAGCAGCCAAGAGCAGGGGAAAAACTATGGCTACACCTTC. The encoded protein is CASSQEQGKNYGYTF.

At least ten counts were recorded for this clonotype. This rearrangement joins TRBV4-2 to TRBJ2-7; unclear D gene. V lost 0 bases to trimming and J lost 3 bases, with 6 bases between them. Per germline, CDR1 LGHNA and CDR2 YNFKEQ. This CDR3 contains 13 residues. CDR3 bases: TGTGCCAGCAGCCAAGATGGGAACTACGAGCAGTACTTC. Its translation is CASSQDGNYEQYF.

This sequence joins TRBV7-2 and TRBJ2-7; D may be TRBD1 (6 bases). Germline CDR1 reads SGHTA; CDR2 reads FQGNSA. This CDR3 has 13 amino acids. V lost 2 bases and J 3 bases, leaving 8 bases between the germline ends. The CDR3 DNA reads as TGTGCCAGCAGCTTAACGGGACACTACGAGCAGTACTTC. This encodes CASSLTGHYEQYF.